These 22 T cell receptor beta chains were all obtained from the same sample, sequenced in a study of T cell responses to AZD1222 COVID-19 vaccine. The repertoire was sequenced with immunoSEQ multiplex PCR; TCRdb's copy has only in-frame clones and lacks some. The data show about 160,000 clones, with 94% seen just once and roughly 1.2% held by the top ten. Here the sequenced sample was peripheral blood, taken on day 0 of AZD1222 vaccination. The receptors here all came from an adult in good health.

The chain recombines TRBV5-4 with TRBJ2-1, with 10 bases identical to TRBD2. Germline-derived CDR1 and CDR2 are SGHNT and YYREEE (reference sequence). J was trimmed by 7 bases and V by 3 bases; bases with no gene match: 4. The CDR3 contains 14 residues. The CDR3 bases are TGTGCCAGCAGCTCCGGGACTAGCGTGAATGAGCAGTTCTTC. This translates into CASSSGTSVNEQFF.

This sequence joins TRBV12-3 or TRBV12-4 and TRBJ2-1; the match to TRBD2 covers 7 bases. This CDR3 region has 13 residues. J lost 9 bases, V lost 1 base, and 3 bases had no gene match. The CDR3 spells CASSLGTSSEQFF. In nucleotides, the CDR3 is TGTGCCAGCAGTTTAGGGACTAGTAGTGAGCAGTTCTTC.

This sequence joins TRBV5-1 and TRBJ2-1, with D possibly TRBD2 on 6 matching bases. V dropped 2 bases and J dropped 9 bases, with 18 bases sitting between them. Germline V gene lookup returns CDR1 SGHRS and CDR2 YFSETQ. The CDR3 consists of 15 residues. CDR3 nucleotide sequence: TGCGCCAGCAGCTTAAAGACTAGAGGTGGCACTGAGCAGTTCTTC. It is translated as CASSLKTRGGTEQFF. Together with reference TRBV5-1 and TRBJ2-1, the CDR3 gives the full variable domain: KAGVTQTPRYLIKTRGQQVTLSCSPISGHRSVSWYQQTPGQGLQFLFEYFSETQRNKGNFPGRFSGRQFSNSRSEMNVSTLELGDSALYLCASSLKTRGGTEQFFGPGTRLTVL.

The CDR3 DNA follows: TGTGCCAGCAGTGAATTAACCGTGTTCGGGCGACAGTCTAGCACAGATACGCAGTATTTT. Residues: CASSELTVFGRQSSTDTQYF. J is TRBJ2-3 and V is TRBV6-1, with a possible D match to TRBD1 (5 bases). This CDR3 is 20 amino acids long. Germline-derived CDR1 and CDR2 are MNHNS and SASEGT. Trimming shortened V by 2 bases and J by 0 bases, and 24 bases separated the two germline ends.

J is TRBJ1-2 and V is TRBV6-5; D might be TRBD1 (5 bases). This CDR3 comprises 14 residues. CDR1 is MNHEY and CDR2 is SVGAGI in the germline V gene. The V end lost 5 bases, the J end lost 8 bases, and 18 bases lay between the germline ends. DNA of the CDR3: TGTGCCAGCAGTACTGGACAAAGTTCAAGCGGCTACACCTTC. Its translation is CASSTGQSSSGYTF.

The genes are TRBV24-1 and TRBJ2-1; no clear D. CDR1 is KGHDR, CDR2 SFDVKD, per germline. Trimming removed 7 bases at V and 1 base at J, with 7 bases between. The length of the CDR3 is 13 residues. CDR3 DNA: TGTGCCACCAGGGCCGGGTCCTACAATGAGCAGTTCTTC. This codes for CATRAGSYNEQFF.

In its sample, this clone was seen once. The chain employs TRBV2 and TRBJ1-2, with D unresolved. V lost 9 bases and J lost 4, with 6 bases in between. Germline CDR1 reads SNHLY; CDR2 reads FYNNEI. This CDR3 is built from 10 residues. DNA of the CDR3: TGTGCCAGGCGCTCCTATGGCTACACCTTC. It specifies CARRSYGYTF.

This chain uses TRBV7-2 with TRBJ2-1; D gene unclear. The CDR3 covers 12 residues. Trimming removed 0 bases at V and 7 bases at J, with 4 bases between. Germline CDR1 and CDR2: SGHTA and FQGNSA. The CDR3 region has the DNA TGTGCCAGCAGCTTAGCCTTGAATGAGCAGTTCTTC. Residues: CASSLALNEQFF.

This rearrangement joins TRBV15 to TRBJ1-2, with D unresolved. CDR1 and CDR2 from the germline V gene are LNHNV and YYDKDF (reference sequence). With 0 bases removed from V and 4 bases from J, the gap between germline ends came to 21 bases. The CDR3 contains 18 residues. CDR3 sequence reads: CATSRETLEEGLSYGYTF. CDR3 DNA sequence: TGTGCCACCAGCAGAGAGACACTGGAGGAGGGATTGAGCTATGGCTACACCTTC.

This rearrangement joins TRBV5-1 to TRBJ1-6; D remains unclear. The ends were cut back, 5 bases at V and 1 base at J, with 4 bases in the middle. The length of the CDR3 is 13 residues. From germline, CDR1 is SGHRS and CDR2 YFSETQ. The CDR3 is CASSESYNSPLHF. The DNA of the CDR3 is TGCGCCAGCAGTGAGTCCTATAATTCACCCCTCCACTTT.

This clone was found once. The V and J genes are TRBV11-2 and TRBJ1-4, with D maybe TRBD1 (5 bases). V gave up 6 bases and J gave up 4 bases, with 18 bases separating them. The germline CDR1 and CDR2 sequences are SGHAT and FQNNGV. This CDR3 is 16 amino acids long. As DNA, the CDR3 is TGTGCCAGCAGACCCAAATTCGACAGTGGTAATGAAAAACTGTTTTTT. Its translation: CASRPKFDSGNEKLFF.

The chain employs TRBV7-3 and TRBJ2-2; maybe TRBD1 (5 bases). The CDR3 covers 14 residues. Trimming took off 3 bases at V and 2 bases at J, with 7 bases between the two ends. Germline V gene sequence: CDR1 SGHTA, CDR2 FQGTGA. CDR3 in amino acids: CASSLTANTGELFF. For the CDR3, the DNA is TGTGCCAGCAGCTTGACAGCTAACACCGGGGAGCTGTTTTTT.

This chain connects TRBV6-5 to TRBJ2-1; D not certain. The V gene lost 0 bases and the J gene lost 13 bases, with 10 bases spanning the gap. CDR3 size: 12 residues. Germline-derived CDR1 and CDR2 are MNHEY and SVGAGI. The CDR3 is CASSYSRGSQFF. As DNA, the CDR3 is TGTGCCAGCAGTTACTCCCGTGGGTCCCAGTTCTTC.

The chain recombines TRBV18 with TRBJ1-3; D gene ambiguous. CDR1 and CDR2 (germline): KGHSH, LQKENI. The CDR3 contains 14 residues. Trimming removed 2 bases at V and 0 bases at J, with 5 bases between. The CDR3 DNA sequence: TGTGCCAGCTCACCAGTGTTCTCTGGAAACACCATATATTTT. Translation: CASSPVFSGNTIYF.

The rearrangement joins TRBV5-1 to TRBJ2-2; D remains ambiguous. CDR1 and CDR2 from the germline V gene are SGHRS and YFSETQ. V lost 9 bases and J 8 bases, leaving 11 bases between the germline ends. This CDR3 is built from 11 residues. The CDR3 region has the DNA TGCGCCACCATGCTTGGAGGGGAGCTGTTTTTT. It yields the protein CATMLGGELFF.

The V call is TRBV13, the J call TRBJ2-2; D is ambiguous. Germline CDR1 and CDR2: PRHDT and FYEKMQ (reference sequence). The CDR3 consists of 13 residues. Trimming removed 2 bases at V and 6 bases at J, with 7 bases between. The CDR3 region is CASSLMFSGELFF. DNA of the CDR3: TGTGCCAGCAGCTTAATGTTTTCCGGGGAGCTGTTTTTT.

V gene TRBV4-1 combines with J gene TRBJ1-2; 7 positions agree with TRBD1. The CDR3 length is 16 residues. V shed 1 base and J 3 bases; nucleotides not matched to a gene: 8. Per the germline V gene, CDR1 is MGHRA and CDR2 is YSYEKL. CDR3 protein: CASSQGRQGGYYGYTF. DNA of the CDR3: TGCGCCAGCAGCCAAGGCCGACAGGGAGGTTACTATGGCTACACCTTC.

CDR3 amino acids: CASSPGSGTLQNQPQHF. The CDR3 DNA follows: TGTGCCAGCAGCCCCGGCTCCGGGACACTGCAAAATCAGCCCCAGCATTTT. The V gene is TRBV11-2, the J gene TRBJ1-5, with D perhaps matching TRBD1 (6 bases). This CDR3 has 17 residues. CDR1 and CDR2 from the germline V gene are SGHAT and FQNNGV. V dropped 5 bases and J dropped 4 bases, with 21 bases sitting between them.

V gene TRBV5-4 combines with J gene TRBJ2-4, with D possibly TRBD1 on 5 matching bases. Germline V gene data show CDR1 as SGHNT and CDR2 as YYREEE (reference sequence). The V and J ends lost 0 bases and 0 bases respectively, with 7 bases between them. The CDR3 covers 15 residues. This CDR3 reads CASSLEGLAKNIQYF. CDR3 DNA sequence: TGTGCCAGCAGCTTGGAGGGGTTAGCCAAAAACATTCAGTACTTC.

This chain links TRBV6-2 or TRBV6-3 with TRBJ2-1, with D maybe TRBD1 (6 bases). From germline, CDR1 is MNHEY and CDR2 SVGEGT. The CDR3 runs to 16 residues. Trimming pared 0 bases from V and 2 bases from J, leaving 11 bases between. The CDR3 reads CASSYSIRGTYNEQFF. The CDR3, as DNA: TGTGCCAGCAGTTACTCGATAAGGGGGACCTACAATGAGCAGTTCTTC.

The chain couples TRBV5-1 to TRBJ2-5; D gene unclear. V was cut by 0 bases and J by 4 bases, with 10 bases left in between. The CDR3 is 14 amino acids. The germline gives CDR1 SGHRS, CDR2 YFSETQ. DNA for the CDR3: TGCGCCAGCAGCTTGGGGCAGCCGGGAGAGACCCAGTACTTC. As protein: CASSLGQPGETQYF.

A few counts support this clone. This chain uses TRBV6-1 with TRBJ2-3; D might be TRBD1 or TRBD2, each matching 6 bases. CDR3 size: 15 residues. Germline V gives CDR1 MNHNS, CDR2 SASEGT. The V gene lost 3 bases and the J gene lost 3 bases, with 13 bases spanning the gap. This CDR3 reads CASSEEGGGTDTQYF. The CDR3 DNA sequence: TGTGCCAGCAGTGAGGAGGGGGGCGGAACAGATACGCAGTATTTT.